The 5 T cell receptor delta chains listed next were all sequenced from one sample in a study of gamma-delta chains in newborns, infants, children. TCRdb used CATT to re-call clones from the reads. This sample has about 3,300 delta-chain clones, with 51% found just once. Sequencing was performed on blood. The receptors derive from a child who received the measles vaccine.

As regards this clone: Given a much more abundant clone one base away, this may be a read error. The chain uses TRDV1 and TRDJ1; 7 nucleotides match TRDD2. CDR1 is TSWWSYY and CDR2 is QGS in the germline V gene. CDR3 length: 22 amino acids. With 3 bases clipped from V and 0 bases from J, the junction kept 25 bases outside the gene matches. The CDR3 nucleotides are TGTGCTCTTGGGGAGACCTTATTCCTACGTAGGGCCGTGGCCTACTACACCGATAAACTCATCTTT. Its translation: CALGETLFLRRAVAYYTDKLIF.

Remarks on this clone: With only one base between it and a far larger clone, this is likely a read error. This chain links TRDV1 with TRDJ1, with D tentatively TRDD2 (6 bases). Germline V CDR1 and CDR2: TSWWSYY, QGS. Trimming took 1 base from V and 4 from J, leaving 34 bases between them. This CDR3 comprises 22 residues. The CDR3 sequence is CALGEPRRFLEVRNSPSDKLIF. The CDR3 region has the DNA TGTGCTCTTGGGGAACCGAGACGGTTCCTAGAAGTACGGAACTCCCCCAGCGATAAACTCATCTTT.

In this sample, this clone is medium-sized. The rearrangement links TRDV1 to TRDJ1; 9 bases line up with TRDD3. Germline V lookup: CDR1 TSWWSYY, CDR2 QGS. V dropped 1 base and J dropped 1; count of bases not matched to a gene: 10. The CDR3 spans 18 residues. The CDR3 is CALGEPRRGGYPTDKLIF. DNA of the CDR3: TGTGCTCTTGGGGAACCCCGTAGGGGGGGATACCCCACCGATAAACTCATCTTT.

As for this clone: A single base is all that separates this from a far larger clone, so a read error is likely. The identical CDR3 is also encoded by other nucleotide sequences in the sample. V gene TRDV3 combines with J gene TRDJ1; 9 nucleotides line up with TRDD3. The length of the CDR3 is 15 residues. Germline V gives CDR1 TVYSNPD, CDR2 GDNSRS (reference sequence). The CDR3 DNA is TGTGCCTCCATCTACTGGGGGAGTCTCACCGATAAACTCATTTTT. It encodes CASIYWGSLTDKLIF.

Concerning this clone: A read error likely explains this, since a far larger clone differs by one base. The V call is TRDV3, the J call TRDJ1, with 10 bases identical to TRDD3. There are 18 residues in the CDR3. The germline CDR1 and CDR2 sequences are TVYSNPD and GDNSRS (reference sequence). The CDR3 reads CAGFLQYWGMGEADKFIF. The CDR3 coding sequence is TGTGCCGGTTTCCTACAGTACTGGGGGATGGGGGAGGCCGATAAATTCATCTTT.